The 10 T cell receptor beta chains below come from one sample, sequenced in a study of cytomegalovirus exposure and HLA in healthy donors. Primers: 60 Vbeta forward and 13 Jbeta reverse. Sequencing was performed with immunoSEQ multiplex PCR; in TCRdb, only in-frame clones are kept and a portion is missing. The sample shows over 150,000 clones, roughly 65% of them seen only once. Sequencing input: PBMCs. All receptors derive from a woman aged 18 to 35 in good health and CMV-seropositive.

The rearrangement joins TRBV7-8 to TRBJ1-5, with a tentative D call TRBD1 (5 bases). Germline assignment: CDR1 SGHVS and CDR2 FQNEAQ. The CDR3 sequence is 15 residues long. V dropped 1 base and J dropped 6 bases, with 13 bases sitting between them. The CDR3 protein is CASSLDGRALQPQHF. The DNA for the CDR3 is TGTGCCAGCAGCTTAGACGGCAGGGCCCTTCAGCCCCAGCATTTT.

The chain links TRBV7-8 to TRBJ2-2; a weak D match, TRBD2 (6 bases). CDR3 size: 17 residues. Germline V gene sequence: CDR1 SGHVS, CDR2 FQNEAQ. V lost 7 bases to trimming and J lost 1 base, with 19 bases between them. The CDR3 DNA reads TGTGCCAGCACAAAATTGGGGAGGAGGATGAACACCGGGGAGCTGTTTTTT. This gives the protein CASTKLGRRMNTGELFF.

The V call is TRBV5-1, the J call TRBJ1-2; 8 bases align to TRBD1. The J segment lost 2 bases and the V segment lost 3 bases, leaving 3 bases of the junction unmatched. CDR3 length: 14 amino acids. The germline CDR1 and CDR2 sequences are SGHRS and YFSETQ. The CDR3 coding sequence is TGCGCCAGCAGCTCGGACAGGGAAAACTATGGCTACACCTTC. Translation: CASSSDRENYGYTF.

V usage is TRBV6-6 and J usage is TRBJ2-1, with TRBD2 as a possible D gene (5 bases). V was cut by 7 bases and J by 8 bases, with 18 bases left in between. The CDR3 extends over 14 amino acids. Germline V gene data show CDR1 as MNHNY and CDR2 as SVGAGI (reference sequence). CDR3 sequence: CASKTGDTWDEQFF. CDR3 nucleotides: TGTGCCAGCAAGACCGGGGATACTTGGGATGAGCAGTTCTTC.

This clone has a handful of counts. The DNA for the CDR3 is TGTGCCAGCAGCAAATCCCTGGGGGCGGATGAGCAGTTCTTC. Encoded protein: CASSKSLGADEQFF. The chain employs TRBV5-6 and TRBJ2-1, with D perhaps matching TRBD1 (6 bases). Trimming took 4 bases from V and 8 from J, leaving 16 bases between them. Germline values: CDR1 SGHDT, CDR2 YYEEEE. The CDR3 sequence is 14 residues long.

This clone occurred a few times. V gene TRBV6-6 combines with J gene TRBJ2-6, with D maybe TRBD2 (5 bases). V lost 2 bases and J 0 bases, leaving 5 bases between the germline ends. In germline, CDR1 is MNHNY, CDR2 SVGAGI (reference sequence). This CDR3 comprises 15 residues. CDR3 loop: CASSYSGSGANVLTF. For the CDR3, the DNA is TGTGCCAGCAGTTACAGCGGCTCTGGGGCCAACGTCCTGACTTTC.

The chain uses TRBV18 and TRBJ2-7; TRBD1 aligns across 10 bases. The trim removed 6 bases at V and 2 bases at J, leaving 4 bases unmatched. This CDR3 region has 14 residues. Germline CDR1 is KGHSH and CDR2 is LQKENI. CDR3 coding DNA: TGTGCCAGCTCTTCGACAGGGGGCACCTACGAGCAGTACTTC. This encodes CASSSTGGTYEQYF.

The chain combines TRBV23-1 with TRBJ1-5; 9 nucleotides agree with TRBD1. TRBV23-1 is filed as an ORF, its function uncertain. V lost 3 bases to trimming and J lost 3 bases; unmatched junction nucleotides: 21. The CDR3 sequence is 21 residues long. CDR3 sequence reads: CASSQQTPAARTGENNQPQHF. The CDR3 DNA is TGCGCCAGCAGTCAGCAAACCCCAGCGGCCCGGACAGGGGAGAACAATCAGCCCCAGCATTTT.

This clone was detected once. The chain recombines TRBV7-9 with TRBJ1-6, with D maybe TRBD1 (6 bases). CDR3 length equals 17 residues. The V and J ends lost 5 bases and 2 bases respectively, with 16 bases between them. Per germline, CDR1 SEHNR and CDR2 FQNEAQ (reference sequence). CDR3 DNA sequence: TGTGCCAGCAGCCTAACAGGGTTGACTACCTATAATTCACCCCTCCACTTT. Translated, it gives CASSLTGLTTYNSPLHF. The whole variable domain, remainder taken from reference TRBV7-9 and TRBJ1-6, is DTGVSQNPRHKITKRGQNVTFRCDPISEHNRLYWYRQTLGQGPEFLTYFQNEAQLEKSRLLSDRFSAERPKGSFSTLEIQRTEQGDSAMYLCASSLTGLTTYNSPLHFGNGTRLTVT.

V is TRBV4-1 and J is TRBJ1-5; TRBD1 might be the D (5 bases). V gave up 1 base and J gave up 7 bases, with 14 bases separating them. The CDR3 totals 15 residues. Germline assignment: CDR1 MGHRA and CDR2 YSYEKL. The CDR3 nucleotides are TGCGCCAGCAGCCAAGTGTTGGCAGGGAAACAGCCCCAGCATTTT. Protein sequence: CASSQVLAGKQPQHF.